This T cell receptor (beta chain) was found in a study of shared clonotypes between healthy human individuals. Study-wide results and limits: Some naive CD4 clonotypes, roughly 4.8%, turned up in common across a handful of donors.

This clone has a handful of counts. Its cognate antigen is unknown. Other DNA sequences in the sample encode the same CDR3. CDR1 SEHNR and CDR2 FQNEAQ come from the germline V gene (reference sequence). V lost 6 bases to trimming and J lost 2 bases; unmatched junction nucleotides: 6. This CDR3 comprises 15 residues. The table came from immunoSEQ multiplex PCR; TCRdb's copy has only in-frame clones and leaves some out. The sample has some 1 million clones; about 75% are singletons. Sequencing was performed on memory CD4+ T cells sorted from blood. Subset: CD45RA-negative fraction. The chain joins TRBV7-9 to TRBJ2-2; TRBD1 matches at 7 bases. The sequence was collected from a man between 18 and 29 years old in good health. The CDR3 protein is CASSLGQLNTGELFF. CDR3 DNA sequence: TGTGCCAGCAGTCTGGGACAGCTAAACACCGGGGAGCTGTTTTTT.